A selection of T cell receptor beta chains follows, all from one sample in a study of blood T cell repertoires in COVID-19. Profiled with immunoSEQ multiplex PCR; TCRdb holds only in-frame clones, not every one. Here the sample spans roughly 430,000 clones, 88% being singletons. Source material: PBMCs or T cells enriched from blood (not recorded which). These receptors were taken from a middle-aged woman with acute COVID-19. Both conserved end residues are part of each CDR3. The D gene is left open where the match is weak. Expanded clones are given a class, and other clones once, few, many or no size at all.

V gene	D gene	J gene	clone size	CDR3 length	CDR3 protein	CDR3 DNA
TRBV7-6	.	TRBJ1-1	.	13	CASSLAGNTEAFF	TGTGCCAGCAGCTTAGCCGGGAACACTGAAGCTTTCTTT
TRBV14	TRBD2	TRBJ2-2	.	15	CASSPGGVNTGELFF	TGTGCCAGCAGCCCGGGGGGGGTGAACACCGGGGAGCTGTTTTTT
TRBV19	.	TRBJ2-1	.	15	CASSIGGPPNNEQFF	TGTGCCAGTAGTATAGGGGGGCCCCCAAACAATGAGCAGTTCTTC
TRBV18	.	TRBJ1-4	.	16	CASSPTITDSFEKLFF	TGTGCCAGCTCACCAACGATCACCGACTCTTTTGAAAAACTGTTTTTT
TRBV27	TRBD2	TRBJ2-2	.	17	CASRMGLAGGYTGELFF	TGTGCCAGCCGAATGGGACTAGCGGGGGGTTACACCGGGGAGCTGTTTTTT
TRBV4-1	TRBD1	TRBJ1-2	few	16	CASSPGQGARGYGYTF	TGCGCCAGCAGCCCCGGACAGGGGGCAAGAGGATATGGCTACACCTTC
TRBV19	TRBD1	TRBJ1-5	.	17	CASSIEGTVYSNQPQHF	TGTGCCAGTAGTATAGAGGGGACAGTCTATAGCAATCAGCCCCAGCATTTT
TRBV11-2	TRBD2	TRBJ2-7	.	15	CASSPIAGGLGEQYF	TGTGCCAGCAGCCCTATAGCGGGGGGGCTCGGCGAGCAGTACTTC
TRBV30	.	TRBJ1-2	.	13	CAWSVREDYGYTF	TGTGCCTGGAGTGTTAGGGAGGACTATGGCTACACCTTC
TRBV7-9	TRBD2	TRBJ2-5	.	17	CASSPRERGAYQETQYF	TGTGCCAGCAGCCCCAGGGAGCGGGGGGCGTACCAAGAGACCCAGTACTTC
TRBV5-1	TRBD2	TRBJ2-3	once	14	CASSLSGGADTQYF	TGCGCCAGCAGCCTTAGCGGGGGGGCGGATACGCAGTATTTT
TRBV5-4	.	TRBJ1-3	.	13	CASSPDIGNTIYF	TGTGCCAGCAGCCCCGACATCGGAAACACCATATATTTT
TRBV24-1	.	TRBJ1-3	.	14	CATGPSAPLNTIYF	TGTGCCACCGGGCCGTCGGCACCTTTAAACACCATATATTTT
TRBV4-1	.	TRBJ2-7	.	14	CASSQGQGAYEQYF	TGCGCCAGCAGCCAAGGGCAGGGTGCCTACGAGCAGTACTTC
TRBV15	TRBD2	TRBJ2-5	.	14	CATNDGGDQETQYF	TGTGCCACCAATGACGGGGGGGATCAAGAGACCCAGTACTTC
TRBV28	.	TRBJ1-5	.	12	CASSVTDQPQHF	TGTGCCAGCAGTGTTACAGATCAGCCCCAGCATTTT
TRBV19	.	TRBJ1-5	few	20	CASSTSGGQDWFLGNQPQHF	TGTGCCAGTAGTACCAGTGGAGGGCAGGACTGGTTTCTAGGCAATCAGCCCCAGCATTTT
TRBV9	TRBD1	TRBJ2-5	.	14	CASSGGQGGKTQYF	TGTGCCAGCAGCGGAGGACAGGGGGGAAAGACCCAGTACTTC
TRBV11-2	.	TRBJ1-1	once	15	CASSLDLGQGTEAFF	TGTGCCAGCAGCTTAGATCTGGGGCAGGGCACTGAAGCTTTCTTT
TRBV29-1	TRBD1	TRBJ1-2	.	16	CSVEDVVKDREYGYTF	TGCAGCGTTGAAGATGTCGTCAAGGACAGGGAATATGGCTACACCTTC
TRBV7-7	TRBD1	TRBJ1-2	.	16	CASSSNRDRPNYGYTF	TGTGCCAGCAGCTCCAACCGGGACAGGCCTAACTATGGCTACACCTTC
TRBV30	TRBD2	TRBJ2-3	.	16	CAWSEGLALGTDTQYF	TGTGCCTGGAGTGAGGGACTAGCGTTGGGCACAGATACGCAGTATTTT
TRBV7-2	.	TRBJ1-2	once	16	CASSGTSGTTLYGYTF	TGTGCCAGCAGCGGGACCTCCGGGACAACCCTTTATGGCTACACCTTC
TRBV10-1	TRBD1	TRBJ2-2	.	15	CASSEPGTGTGELFF	TGCGCCAGCAGTGAGCCCGGGACAGGGACCGGGGAGCTGTTTTTT
TRBV20-1	.	TRBJ2-3	.	12	CSASPYGDTQYF	TGCAGTGCTAGTCCCTACGGTGATACGCAGTATTTT
TRBV19	.	TRBJ1-3	few	14	CASRPGNSGNTIYF	TGTGCCAGTAGGCCAGGGAACTCTGGAAACACCATATATTTT
TRBV3-1/TRBV3-2	.	TRBJ2-7	.	13	CASSFSQGYEQYF	TGTGCCAGCAGCTTTTCGCAGGGCTACGAGCAGTACTTC
TRBV7-5	.	TRBJ1-3	.	18	CARSLVGRQGISGNTIYF	TGTGCCAGAAGCTTAGTAGGTAGACAGGGGATCTCCGGAAACACCATATATTTT
TRBV5-4	.	TRBJ2-7	.	13	CASSFVRGHEQYF	TGTGCCAGCAGCTTTGTCCGCGGCCACGAGCAGTACTTC
TRBV10-3	.	TRBJ1-1	.	15	CAISESTGGFTEAFF	TGTGCCATCAGTGAGTCGACGGGGGGATTCACTGAAGCTTTCTTT
TRBV19	TRBD2	TRBJ2-3	once	14	CASSSGLYTDTQYF	TGTGCCAGTAGTTCGGGACTATACACAGATACGCAGTATTTT
TRBV3-1/TRBV3-2	.	TRBJ1-5	.	15	CASSQGPGNGQPQHF	TGTGCCAGCAGCCAAGGGCCAGGGAACGGTCAGCCCCAGCATTTT
TRBV5-1	TRBD2	TRBJ2-1	.	15	CASSLMAGGRNEQFF	TGCGCCAGCAGCTTGATGGCGGGGGGGCGTAATGAGCAGTTCTTC
TRBV29-1	TRBD1	TRBJ1-2	.	13	CSTQQGAQNGYTF	TGCAGCACTCAACAGGGGGCTCAGAATGGCTACACCTTC
TRBV6-5	TRBD1	TRBJ2-5	.	15	CASSSRGTGQETQYF	TGTGCCAGCAGTTCCCGGGGGACAGGGCAAGAGACCCAGTACTTC
TRBV5-1	TRBD1	TRBJ2-1	.	12	CASRPGQGKEFF	TGCGCCAGCAGACCTGGACAGGGTAAGGAGTTCTTC
TRBV7-9	TRBD1	TRBJ1-2	.	15	CASRKTGTSNYGYTF	TGTGCCAGCAGAAAGACAGGGACCTCTAACTATGGCTACACCTTC